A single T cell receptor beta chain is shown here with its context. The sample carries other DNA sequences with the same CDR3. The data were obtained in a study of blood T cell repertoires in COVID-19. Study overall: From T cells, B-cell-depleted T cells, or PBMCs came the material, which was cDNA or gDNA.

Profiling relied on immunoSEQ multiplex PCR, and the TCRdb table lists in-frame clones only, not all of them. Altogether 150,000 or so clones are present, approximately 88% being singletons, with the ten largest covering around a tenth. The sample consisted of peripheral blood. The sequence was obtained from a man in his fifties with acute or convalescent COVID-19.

This CDR3 reads CASSFGGQGNYGYTF. The CDR3 DNA follows: TGTGCCAGCAGTTTTGGGGGACAGGGGAACTATGGCTACACCTTC. This sequence joins TRBV28 and TRBJ1-2, with TRBD1 matching over 10 bases. Germline CDR1 and CDR2: MDHEN and SYDVKM. The trim removed 3 bases at V and 2 bases at J, leaving 3 bases unmatched. CDR3 length equals 15 residues.